Following are 7 T cell receptor beta chains from one sample sequenced in a study of cytomegalovirus exposure and HLA in healthy donors. TCRdb keeps only in-frame clones here, not all; method: immunoSEQ multiplex PCR. The sample yields more than 90,000 clones, roughly 92% seen once. The sequenced sample was PBMCs. The receptors originated from a woman between 25 and 40 years old in good health and CMV-seropositive.

The chain couples TRBV19 to TRBJ2-1; 9 positions agree with TRBD2. CDR1 is LNHDA and CDR2 is SQIVND in the germline V gene (reference sequence). Trimming removed 6 bases from V and 5 bases from J; junction bases left unmatched: 14. The length of the CDR3 is 17 residues. The DNA for the CDR3 is TGTGCCAGTAGGATGAGGGCGGGAGGGCTATCCAACAATGAGCAGTTCTTC. Amino acid sequence: CASRMRAGGLSNNEQFF.

The table lists this clone with a few counts. The V and J genes are TRBV7-8 and TRBJ1-5; no clear D. Deletions cut 3 bases from V and 2 bases from J, with 20 bases between. Germline V gene sequence: CDR1 SGHVS, CDR2 FQNEAQ. The CDR3 sequence is 18 residues long. CDR3 region: CASSFTVLSGSRNQPQHF. The CDR3, as DNA: TGTGCCAGCAGCTTCACGGTCTTGTCGGGGAGCCGCAATCAGCCCCAGCATTTT.

In this sample, this clone turned up a few times. One junction end does not reproduce the germline sequence, and a read error may be involved. The chain has TRBV13 and TRBJ2-7, with TRBD1 identical over 8 bases. This CDR3 region has 12 residues. Germline CDR1 PRHDT, CDR2 FYEKMQ (reference sequence). The CDR3, as DNA: TGTGCCAGCAGCCCGAAGGGACAGGCAATGCACTTC. Protein product: CASSPKGQAMHF.

J is TRBJ1-2 and V is TRBV29-1, with 9 bases aligning to TRBD1. Germline V gene sequence: CDR1 SQVTM, CDR2 ANQGSEA. CDR3 length equals 17 residues. V dropped 3 bases and J dropped 0; count of bases not matched to a gene: 11. For the CDR3, the DNA is TGCAGCGTTGATGGGGACAGGGCTCTTATTTCTAACTATGGCTACACCTTC. Its protein product is CSVDGDRALISNYGYTF.

This chain links TRBV11-3 with TRBJ2-5; D perhaps matches TRBD2 (5 bases). Germline V gives CDR1 SGHNT, CDR2 YENEEA. The ends were cut back, 3 bases at V and 4 bases at J, with 9 bases in the middle. This CDR3 is built from 13 residues. In DNA, the CDR3 is TGTGCCAGCAGCTTGGGGAGTGGAGAGACCCAGTACTTC. This encodes CASSLGSGETQYF.

This rearrangement joins TRBV4-3 to TRBJ2-3, with D unresolved. Germline-derived CDR1 and CDR2 are LGHNA and YSLEER. Trimming took 0 bases from V and 1 from J, leaving 8 bases between them. This CDR3 spans 15 amino acids. In DNA, the CDR3 is TGCGCCAGCAGCCAAGATGGCCGGGGCACAGATACGCAGTATTTT. Translation gives CASSQDGRGTDTQYF.

J is TRBJ2-7 and V is TRBV7-9; 8 nucleotides agree with TRBD2. The CDR3 length is 15 residues. Germline V gene data show CDR1 as SEHNR and CDR2 as FQNEAQ (reference sequence). The V gene end was trimmed by 5 bases and the J gene end by 4 bases; junction bases not matched to a gene: 10. The CDR3 DNA is TGTGCCAGCAGCCCAGGGCGGGGGGCCGGGTACGAGCAGTACTTC. As protein: CASSPGRGAGYEQYF. The complete variable domain, with remaining parts taken from reference TRBV7-9 and TRBJ2-7, reads DTGVSQNPRHKITKRGQNVTFRCDPISEHNRLYWYRQTLGQGPEFLTYFQNEAQLEKSRLLSDRFSAERPKGSFSTLEIQRTEQGDSAMYLCASSPGRGAGYEQYFGPGTRLTVT.